This TCR beta chain is from a study of CD8+ T cells in alopecia areata. General observations from the study: There were also resident alphabeta T cells of normal skin sequenced in scalp samples. For lesional scalp, especially alopecia totalis/universalis, clonality was higher than in normal scalp. Sharing of TCR sequences between patients (possibly for HLA-related reasons) was less clear than in mice.

Once RNA had been extracted, it was reverse transcribed into cDNA to act as the sequencing template. Only in-frame clones appear in the TCRdb table, and some are missing; sequencing was by immunoSEQ multiplex PCR. The table includes about 200,000 clones, more than 55% detected once. The CDR3 has 15 residues. CDR1 is MGHRA, CDR2 YSYEKL, per germline. The V end was cut by 0 bases, the J end by 4 bases, with 9 bases between. Sorting of CD4+ and CD8+ T cells was performed on PBMCs. In regard to this clone: Its antigen is unidentified.

The sequence came from a human donor in good health. Input material: CD8+ T cells sorted from blood. The chain employs TRBV4-1 and TRBJ2-2; D assignment may be TRBD1 or TRBD2 (5 bases each). The CDR3 reads CASSQDEGPTGELFF. The CDR3 DNA sequence: TGCGCCAGCAGCCAAGATGAGGGACCCACCGGGGAGCTGTTTTTT.